The source of this T cell receptor beta chain is a study of T cell repertoires in cytomegalovirus infection. Overall study context: CMV epitopes that were recently identified and HLA-C-restricted were used alongside well-studied HLA-B-restricted ones. A matching HLA type, together with CMV infection, was signaled by public TCR beta signatures. Study-wide results and caveats: Cumulative frequency (of public TCR beta family members) identified carriers of CMV plus the relevant HLA. CMV-specific TCR beta clonotypes restricted by HLA-C dominated the ex vivo response.

The germline gives CDR1 SEHNR, CDR2 FQNEAQ (reference sequence). The CDR3 length is 16 residues. Trimming removed 5 bases from V and 1 base from J, with 14 bases in between. One entry per CDR3 protein, called by TCRdb with MiXCR from the reads. Of about 890,000 distinct CDR3 sequences in the sample, roughly 30% were seen once. In regard to this clonotype: What it binds is unknown.

This receptor was obtained from a human donor in good health (CMV status not recorded). Some clones in this sample may be carry-over from other donors' samples. Sequenced material: cultured CD8+ T cells from PBMCs, taken from culture after CMV antigen stimulation. V is TRBV7-9 and J is TRBJ2-2; D is perhaps TRBD2 (5 bases). CDR3 amino acids: CASSPPGVLNTGELFF. DNA of the CDR3: TGTGCCAGCAGCCCGCCCGGGGTCCTGAACACCGGGGAGCTGTTTTTT.